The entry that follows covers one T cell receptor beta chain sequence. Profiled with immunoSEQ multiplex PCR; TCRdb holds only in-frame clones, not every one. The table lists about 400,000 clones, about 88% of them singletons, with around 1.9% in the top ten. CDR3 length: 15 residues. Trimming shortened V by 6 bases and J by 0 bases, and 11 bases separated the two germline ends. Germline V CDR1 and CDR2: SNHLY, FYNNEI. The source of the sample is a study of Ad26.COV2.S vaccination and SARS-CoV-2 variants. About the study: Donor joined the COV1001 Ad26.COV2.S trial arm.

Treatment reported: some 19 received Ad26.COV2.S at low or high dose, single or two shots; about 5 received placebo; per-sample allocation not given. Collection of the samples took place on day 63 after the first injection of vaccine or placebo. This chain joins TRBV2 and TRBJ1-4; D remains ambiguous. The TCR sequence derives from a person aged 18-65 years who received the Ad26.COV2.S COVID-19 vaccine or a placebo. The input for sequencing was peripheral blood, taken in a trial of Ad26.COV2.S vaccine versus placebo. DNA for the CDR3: TGTGCCAGCAGAGCCGACCGTGCAACTAATGAAAAACTGTTTTTT. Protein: CASRADRATNEKLFF.